The next 24 T cell receptor beta chains were all read from a single sample in a study of cytomegalovirus exposure and HLA in healthy donors (TCRdb year 2017). The method behind the library was the immunoSEQ multiplex PCR assay. The multiplex PCR relied on a mix of 60 forward primers for TCR Vbeta segments and 13 reverse primers for TCR Jbeta segments. Drawn from immuneACCESS, this table holds only the in-frame rearrangements with V and J called that TCRdb kept. Clones are partly lost; checked studies trace under half to an unresolved V gene and leave the rest unexplained. In all, the sample holds some 170,000 clones, and roughly two thirds of those were seen once. Roughly 3% of the sample is held by the ten biggest clonotypes. The sample taken for sequencing was PBMCs. The receptors stem from a woman in her twenties or thirties in good health and CMV-seronegative.

In this sample, this clone turned up once. DNA of the CDR3: TGTGCCACCAGCAAGGGACTAGCGGGGGTGCGCAATGAGCAGTTCTTC. Protein sequence: CATSKGLAGVRNEQFF. This sequence joins TRBV15 and TRBJ2-1; the match to TRBD2 covers 14 bases. The CDR3 contains 16 residues. Germline loops: CDR1 LNHNV, CDR2 YYDKDF (reference sequence). After removal of 4 bases from V and 6 bases from J, the junction contained 5 bases not matched to a gene.

The chain links TRBV29-1 to TRBJ2-5; 10 bases align to TRBD2. Germline V gene sequence: CDR1 SQVTM, CDR2 ANQGSEA. V gave up 3 bases and J gave up 2 bases; unmatched junction bases: 3. This CDR3 has 14 amino acids. In DNA form, the CDR3 reads TGCAGCGTTGATGGTAGCGGGGGGCAAGAGACCCAGTACTTC. Amino acids: CSVDGSGGQETQYF.

The chain links TRBV19 to TRBJ2-7; perhaps TRBD1 as D (6 bases). CDR3 length: 13 amino acids. The germline CDR1 and CDR2 sequences are LNHDA and SQIVND (reference sequence). Trimming stripped 3 bases from V and 6 bases from J, with 12 bases between. Here the CDR3 reads CASSIGEGGEQYF. CDR3 bases: TGTGCCAGTAGTATTGGGGAAGGGGGCGAGCAGTACTTC.

The chain carries TRBV10-3 and TRBJ2-1; TRBD1 matches 7 bases. This CDR3 contains 14 residues. Unmatched junction bases numbered 7, after V lost 4 bases and J lost 7 bases. Germline CDR1 reads ENHRY; CDR2 reads SYGVKD. In DNA, the CDR3 is TGTGCCATCAGTGGGGACAGAAGTCTGAATGAGCAGTTCTTC. This encodes CAISGDRSLNEQFF.

This clone was found a few times. The chain combines TRBV4-1 with TRBJ2-4, with D possibly matching TRBD2 (6 bases). Between the trimmed V and J ends, which lost 4 bases and 0 bases, there was a span of 13 bases. The CDR3 consists of 16 residues. Germline assignment: CDR1 MGHRA and CDR2 YSYEKL. The CDR3 DNA follows: TGCGCCAGCAGCCTCGGGGAAGCGGGAGCCAAAAACATTCAGTACTTC. Protein product: CASSLGEAGAKNIQYF.

This clone was seen once. The chain joins TRBV7-3 to TRBJ1-5; D is perhaps TRBD1 (5 bases). V lost 5 bases to trimming and J lost 5 bases, with 13 bases between them. The germline CDR1 and CDR2 sequences are SGHTA and FQGTGA. CDR3 length equals 14 residues. The CDR3 loop reads CASSRTRGHQPQHF. The CDR3 DNA reads as TGTGCCAGCAGCCGAACAAGGGGCCATCAGCCCCAGCATTTT.

V and J are TRBV7-9 and TRBJ1-1, with 8 bases that match TRBD1. Germline CDR1 reads SEHNR; CDR2 reads FQNEAQ (reference sequence). The CDR3 contains 17 residues. The V and J ends lost 6 bases and 0 bases, in that order; junction bases with no gene match: 12. CDR3 DNA sequence: TGTGCCAGCAGAAAAAGACAGGGGAGGGGGCTGAACACTGAAGCTTTCTTT. Translation: CASRKRQGRGLNTEAFF. Variable domain in full (rest from reference TRBV7-9 and TRBJ1-1): DTGVSQNPRHKITKRGQNVTFRCDPISEHNRLYWYRQTLGQGPEFLTYFQNEAQLEKSRLLSDRFSAERPKGSFSTLEIQRTEQGDSAMYLCASRKRQGRGLNTEAFFGQGTRLTVV.

The V gene is TRBV11-2, the J gene TRBJ2-5; D gene unclear. Matching the DNA end better, TRBJ2-7 makes the J call doubtful. The V gene's germline CDR1 is SGHAT and CDR2 FQNNGV. This CDR3 is built from 13 residues. In nucleotides, the CDR3 is TGTGCCAGCAGCTTAGAGGAGAGCTACGAGCAGTACTTC. The encoded protein is CASSLEESYEQYF.

The chain has TRBV29-1 and TRBJ1-2; D uncertain. V shed 3 bases and J shed 8 bases, with 22 bases lying between them. The CDR3 covers 15 residues. Germline values: CDR1 SQVTM, CDR2 ANQGSEA. The DNA of the CDR3 is TGCAGCGTTGATGCTGGCAGTTCTAACGGGTGGGGCTACACCTTC. Translation: CSVDAGSSNGWGYTF.

DNA of the CDR3: TGTGCCAGCAGCTTGACTAGCGGGGGGGTTAATGAGCAGTTCTTC. Protein product: CASSLTSGGVNEQFF. V is TRBV7-6 and J is TRBJ2-1, with 14 bases that match TRBD2. CDR1 is SGHVS and CDR2 is FNYEAQ in the germline V gene. V lost 3 bases to trimming and J lost 7 bases; unmatched junction nucleotides: 2. The CDR3 loop spans 15 amino acids.

The CDR3 here is CASSTDRETFF. The CDR3 nucleotides read TGTGCCAGCAGTACCGACAGGGAGACTTTCTTT. This rearrangement joins TRBV6-1 to TRBJ1-1; 7 bases agree with TRBD1. The CDR3 is made up of 11 amino acids. CDR1 is MNHNS and CDR2 is SASEGT in the germline V gene. V shed 5 bases, J shed 12 bases, and the junction held 6 bases outside the gene matches.

This chain uses TRBV5-4 with TRBJ1-2, with a possible D match to TRBD1 (5 bases). V lost 4 bases, J lost 4 bases, and 14 bases lay in between. The germline CDR1 and CDR2 sequences are SGHNT and YYREEE (reference sequence). CDR3 size: 14 residues. Here the CDR3 DNA reads TGTGCCAGCAGCGCGTCCAGGGTCAGCTATGGCTACACCTTC. It yields the protein CASSASRVSYGYTF.

This clone has only one observation. This rearrangement joins TRBV29-1 to TRBJ2-1, with 8 positions matching TRBD1. V lost 7 bases, J lost 8 bases, and 13 bases stayed unmatched. Germline-derived CDR1 and CDR2 are SQVTM and ANQGSEA. This CDR3 comprises 14 residues. CDR3 sequence reads: CSGGPDRDLHEQFF. CDR3 nucleotides: TGCAGCGGGGGGCCGGACAGGGATTTACATGAGCAGTTCTTC.

The chain is built from TRBV5-4 and TRBJ1-4; TRBD1 is a possible D gene (6 bases). CDR3 length equals 15 residues. Between the trimmed V and J ends, which lost 4 bases and 8 bases, there was a span of 18 bases. Germline CDR1 and CDR2: SGHNT and YYREEE (reference sequence). CDR3 nucleotides: TGTGCCAGCAGCGCCGACTGGGGGGGCGAGGAAAAACTGTTTTTT. It codes for CASSADWGGEEKLFF.

This chain links TRBV14 with TRBJ2-1; 10 bases map to TRBD2. Germline V gene data show CDR1 as SGHDN and CDR2 as FVKESK. The V segment lost 4 bases and the J segment 0 bases; nucleotides outside the gene matches: 6. This CDR3 has 17 residues. CDR3 bases: TGTGCCAGCAGCCTAAGACTAGCGGGCGTCTCCTACAATGAGCAGTTCTTC. As protein: CASSLRLAGVSYNEQFF.

This chain connects TRBV4-1 to TRBJ2-7; 8 bases fit TRBD1. Unmatched junction bases numbered 12, after V lost 5 bases and J lost 6 bases. This CDR3 is 15 amino acids long. Germline-derived CDR1 and CDR2 are MGHRA and YSYEKL. This chain's CDR3 is CASSFRVGQAGEQYF. The DNA of the CDR3 is TGCGCCAGCAGCTTCCGAGTGGGACAGGCAGGCGAGCAGTACTTC.

The J gene is TRBJ1-3, the V gene TRBV6-7; D not certain. TRBV6-7 has ORF status, its function being uncertain. V was clipped by 7 bases and J by 4 bases, with 11 bases between them. CDR3 length: 13 residues. The CDR3 region is CASISPGGNTIYF. DNA for the CDR3: TGTGCCAGCATTTCACCAGGAGGAAACACCATATATTTT.

The chain employs TRBV4-3 and TRBJ1-2; possibly TRBD1 for D (6 bases). The CDR3 is 16 amino acids. The V gene lost 4 bases and the J gene lost 6 bases, with 21 bases spanning the gap. Germline V gene data show CDR1 as LGHNA and CDR2 as YSLEER. The CDR3 nucleotides are TGCGCCAGCAGCCGCACACCGACCGGGACATGGGATGGCTACACCTTC. It encodes CASSRTPTGTWDGYTF.

The V gene is TRBV29-1, the J gene TRBJ2-7, with 7 nucleotides matching TRBD2. This CDR3 spans 14 amino acids. Trimming cost V 4 bases and J 1 base; bases outside gene matches: 7. CDR1 and CDR2 (germline): SQVTM, ANQGSEA. The CDR3 sequence: CSVGEGLLSYEQYF. CDR3 sequence (DNA): TGCAGCGTTGGGGAGGGACTATTATCCTACGAGCAGTACTTC.

V and J are TRBV7-9 and TRBJ1-1; TRBD1 matches at 8 bases. Losses at the gene ends were 5 bases for V and 10 bases for J; bases not matched to a gene: 9. The CDR3 sequence is 13 residues long. Germline-derived CDR1 and CDR2 are SEHNR and FQNEAQ (reference sequence). CDR3 sequence (DNA): TGTGCCAGCAGCCAACAGGGGGGGGTTAGAGCTTTCTTT. It yields the protein CASSQQGGVRAFF.

The CDR3 protein is CASSVVEGLAGRFYNEQFF. The CDR3 nucleotides are TGTGCCAGCAGCGTAGTGGAGGGGCTAGCGGGGCGATTTTACAATGAGCAGTTCTTC. The chain has TRBV9 and TRBJ2-1; 9 bases fit TRBD2. This CDR3 spans 19 amino acids. Germline CDR1 SGDLS, CDR2 YYNGEE. The J segment lost 4 bases and the V segment lost 0 bases, leaving 14 bases of the junction unmatched.

This clone has more than one count but fewer than ten. The chain uses TRBV4-2 and TRBJ2-3; D may be TRBD2 (6 bases). The CDR3 has 15 amino acids. Germline V gives CDR1 LGHNA, CDR2 YNFKEQ. The V end was cut by 0 bases, the J end by 5 bases, with 12 bases between. CDR3 protein: CASSQETTEGDTQYF. The CDR3 bases are TGTGCCAGCAGCCAAGAAACTACGGAGGGAGATACGCAGTATTTT.

This sequence joins TRBV15 and TRBJ2-7; D not certain. Per germline, CDR1 LNHNV and CDR2 YYDKDF (reference sequence). The CDR3 is 13 residues long. Between the trimmed V and J ends, which lost 0 bases and 6 bases, there was a span of 9 bases. The CDR3 nucleotides are TGTGCCACCAGCAGAGATCGACAACCCGAGCAGTACTTC. It yields the protein CATSRDRQPEQYF. Together with reference TRBV15 and TRBJ2-7, the CDR3 gives the full variable domain: DAMVIQNPRYQVTQFGKPVTLSCSQTLNHNVMYWYQQKSSQAPKLLFHYYDKDFNNEADTPDNFQSRRPNTSFCFLDIRSPGLGDTAMYLCATSRDRQPEQYFGPGTRLTVT.

This clone has just one count. V usage is TRBV7-2 and J usage is TRBJ2-1; 11 positions match TRBD1. Trimming took 3 bases from V and 6 from J; bases not matched to a gene: 4. Looked up from germline, CDR1 is SGHTA and CDR2 is FQGNSA. The CDR3 contains 15 residues. The CDR3 nucleotides are TGTGCCAGCAGCTTGCCGGGACAGGGGGGCAATGAGCAGTTCTTC. Protein sequence: CASSLPGQGGNEQFF. Looking up the rest from reference TRBV7-2 and TRBJ2-1 gives the full variable domain: GAGVSQSPSNKVTEKGKDVELRCDPISGHTALYWYRQSLGQGLEFLIYFQGNSAPDKSGLPSDRFSAERTGGSVSTLTIQRTQQEDSAVYLCASSLPGQGGNEQFFGPGTRLTVL.